Here is one T cell receptor (beta chain) with its context. As yet, its antigen is unknown. These data are taken from a study of cytomegalovirus exposure and HLA in healthy donors. Study-level results: Most of the TCR beta V segments (in an earlier analysis) were productive either about 87% or about 30% of the time.

V was pared by 10 bases and J by 6 bases, with 13 bases between. Germline-derived CDR1 and CDR2 are MNHNS and SASEGT. The CDR3 is made up of 11 amino acids. Donors sampled were nominally healthy, though unrecorded immune exposures were likely. A multiplex PCR was run with 60 Vbeta primers and 13 Jbeta primers. The assay was immunoSEQ multiplex PCR, and TCRdb's table has in-frame clones only and misses some. The sample records about 220,000 clones, roughly 82% being singletons. The clonotype originates from a man aged 35-49 years in good health and CMV-seropositive. Sequenced: PBMCs. The chain combines TRBV6-1 with TRBJ2-7, with D maybe TRBD2 (5 bases). CDR3 DNA sequence: TGTGCCACCCTAGCTAGTCCCGAGCAGTACGTC. Its protein product is CATLASPEQYV.